This TCR beta chain was sequenced during a study of T cells in Graves' hyperthyroidism and ophthalmopathy. Study-level points and caveats: Appearing also in blood were most of the thyroid clonotypes expanded above 0.001.

RNA transcripts were the template for amplifying TCR beta CDR3 regions. A set of HTBI primers served as the primers for a first-round RT-PCR of the TCR CDR3. MiXCR, applied by TCRdb to the multiplex PCR reads, yields one record per CDR3 protein. The sample lists about 210,000 distinct CDR3 sequences; 15% to 20% were seen once. Per the germline V gene, CDR1 is SGHRS and CDR2 is YFSETQ. V was cut by 3 bases and J by 4 bases, with 20 bases left in between. This CDR3 has 16 amino acids. To note about this clonotype: Antigen specificity is unknown.

From around 11 ml of fresh peripheral blood, PBMCs were isolated. The sequence was obtained from a middle-aged man with Graves' hyperthyroidism. The source material was blood. The chain couples TRBV5-1 to TRBJ2-7; D not resolved. The chain's CDR3 is CASSSSIVQGIYEQYF. DNA for the CDR3: TGCGCCAGCAGCTCGTCGATCGTACAAGGGATTTACGAGCAGTACTTC.